Sequencing of this T cell receptor delta chain was carried out in a study of gamma delta lymphoproliferative disorders and STAT genes. This clone was seen only a few times. Because the CDR3's place on the DNA is in doubt, the DNA is left out and the CDR3 is given as listed by TCRdb. Germline V gives CDR1 NSMFDY, CDR2 ISSIKDK. The CDR3 has 22 amino acids, counting both end residues. PBMCs from patients and controls supplied the genomic DNA for sequencing. Diagnoses were revised to meet 2017 WHO T-LGLL or HSTCL criteria. TCRdb reran clone calling via CATT on the multiplex PCR reads. The table has 230 or so delta-chain clones, 4.3% seen once.

Material: blood. The sequence came from a human donor with gamma-delta T-cell large granular lymphocyte leukemia. The V call is TRAV29/DV5, the J call TRDJ1; the D call in the table, TRDD3, was not verified against the DNA. CDR3 residues: CSVLLCSKRGSSPGPNTDKLIF.